This is a list of T cell receptor beta chains from one sample in a study of beta chain features in type 1 diabetes. Clones were read by immunoSEQ multiplex PCR, and TCRdb kept only the in-frame ones, dropping some. The sample records 350,000 to 450,000 clones, 10% to 15% being singletons. The material sequenced was naive CD4+ T cells from blood. These receptor sequences come from a woman aged 18-35 years with type 1 diabetes. Each CDR3 is given with its conserved first and last residue. The D gene is left open where the match is weak.

J gene	D gene	V gene	CDR3 protein
TRBJ1-1	NA	TRBV7-2	CASSLNQGYTEAFF
TRBJ2-3	TRBD2	TRBV6-6	CASSYSGTSGNTQYF
TRBJ1-4	NA	TRBV30	CAWTWAGGKDEKLFF
TRBJ2-1	TRBD2	TRBV13	CASSLRSRGGPRGNEQFF
TRBJ2-1	TRBD2	TRBV30	CAWRVWGRDNEQFF
TRBJ1-5	NA	TRBV6-6	CASFPTGDQPQHF
TRBJ1-5	TRBD1	TRBV25-1	CASSATGTYQPQHF
TRBJ2-7	NA	TRBV4-1	CASSLSIIRTRHYEQYF
TRBJ2-3	NA	TRBV30	CAWSVRAGPMGTDTQYF
TRBJ2-7	TRBD1	TRBV7-7	CASSLGAPGQGYEQYF
TRBJ2-3	TRBD2	TRBV7-2	CASSSGGGGAADTQYF
TRBJ2-7	NA	TRBV25-1	CASASGRRSQYF
TRBJ1-2	TRBD1	TRBV6-5	CASSTTGQLYGYTF
TRBJ2-7	NA	TRBV2	CAGSGKEQYF
TRBJ1-5	NA	TRBV7-9	CASSLAKDKGNQPQHF
TRBJ2-7	NA	TRBV10-3	CAISESTGSSYEQYF
TRBJ2-3	NA	TRBV4-3	CASSQHHSRTSTDTQYF
TRBJ1-2	NA	TRBV7-9	CASSRRTLPRDYGYTF
TRBJ2-1	TRBD1	TRBV19	CASSIWGTGSFNEQFF
TRBJ1-1	NA	TRBV7-9	CASSRDRNEAFF
TRBJ1-2	NA	TRBV5-6	CASSPVGAGVNYGYTF
TRBJ2-7	TRBD1	TRBV29-1	CSVEGDRGAHEQYF
TRBJ2-5	TRBD1	TRBV9	CASSPGQEQETQYF
TRBJ2-3	NA	TRBV9	CASSVGVEDTQYF
TRBJ2-7	NA	TRBV27	CASSSRSPTTYEQYF
TRBJ2-3	NA	TRBV9	CASSIGTGPSTDTQYF
TRBJ2-7	NA	TRBV18	CASSIDRTSGEQYF
TRBJ2-3	TRBD2	TRBV30	CAWSPGLANADTQYF
TRBJ1-6	TRBD1	TRBV7-9	CASSIRDSLTLHF